These 5 T cell receptor beta chains were sequenced from one sample in a study of CD8 T cells in ankylosing spondylitis (dated by TCRdb to about 2017). Broad study findings and their caveats: A TCR beta motif made up of 7 to 9 highly homologous amino acid variants appeared to be characteristic of blood from ankylosing spondylitis patients.

Their antigen targets remain unknown. Library generation was performed with 5' RACE. For sequencing, an Illumina HiSeq 2500 was employed. In-frame beta chains were kept once TCRdb had trimmed the public reads at Q25 with fastp and called clones with MiXCR. Each CDR3 protein gets just one entry, which takes the most common genes and DNA from the rows behind it. The sample profile shows almost 400,000 distinct CDR3 sequences; about a fifth of them were found once. The ten largest account for about 17% of the sample. The sample was blood, either unsorted or a sorted T cell fraction (not recorded which). These TCRs come from a male donor with ankylosing spondylitis.

This clonotype was recorded once. The gene calls are TRBV5-5 and TRBJ2-5, with D possibly matching TRBD1 (6 bases). The germline V and J ends were trimmed by 4 bases and 1 base, with 14 bases remaining between them. Germline CDR1 SGHKS, CDR2 YYEKEE (reference sequence). This CDR3 is 15 amino acids long. Written as DNA, the CDR3 is TGTGCCAGCAGCCCCAGGGGCAGCTTCCAAGAGACCCAGTACTTC. It specifies CASSPRGSFQETQYF.

V is TRBV4-1 and J is TRBJ1-1; TRBD1 might be the D (6 bases). The CDR3 spans 17 residues. V shed 0 bases and J shed 3 bases, with 17 bases lying between them. Germline V CDR1 and CDR2: MGHRA, YSYEKL. The CDR3 is CASSQEGGSGLYTEAFF. CDR3 nucleotides: TGCGCCAGCAGCCAAGAAGGGGGGTCAGGGTTATACACTGAAGCTTTCTTT.

This clonotype was seen a few times. The chain couples TRBV29-1 to TRBJ2-7; 9 positions match TRBD1. The CDR3 loop spans 13 amino acids. With V trimmed by 7 bases and J by 2 bases, 6 bases remained unmatched. Germline loops: CDR1 SQVTM, CDR2 ANQGSEA. The CDR3 coding sequence is TGCAGCGCATCGACAGGGGGGACCTACGAGCAGTACTTC. The encoded protein is CSASTGGTYEQYF.

This clonotype was seen only a few times. The CDR3 loop reads CASSYSHSTDTQYF. The CDR3 DNA sequence: TGTGCCAGCAGTTACTCCCATAGCACAGATACGCAGTATTTT. The chain uses TRBV6-5 and TRBJ2-3; D unresolved. Deletions cut 0 bases from V and 0 bases from J, with 4 bases between. The CDR3 runs 14 residues. Looked up from germline, CDR1 is MNHEY and CDR2 is SVGAGI.

The chain has TRBV10-3 and TRBJ1-4; D is unresolved. CDR1 and CDR2 from the germline V gene are ENHRY and SYGVKD. Trimming took 6 bases from V and 0 from J, leaving 14 bases between them. CDR3 length: 16 amino acids. CDR3 residues: CAIRAGRLATNEKLFF. CDR3 in DNA: TGTGCCATCAGGGCGGGCAGACTTGCAACTAATGAAAAACTGTTTTTT.